Below, 31 T cell receptor beta chains from the same sample are listed, as sequenced in a study of beta chain features in type 1 diabetes. Expressed TCRB transcripts were sequenced because the isolated RNA had all been reverse transcribed beforehand. The data were produced by immunoSEQ multiplex PCR, yet TCRdb's version contains in-frame clones alone and is incomplete. Counted here are over 200,000 clones, under 13% occurring once; the ten biggest clones make up over 0.015%. No antigen is known for these receptors. Whole-study findings and limits: TCRB CDR3s from Type 1 diabetes patients were moderately but significantly shorter in all four CD4+ subsets.

The sample consisted of naive CD4+ T cells from blood. The receptors were sampled from a man younger than 40 with type 1 diabetes.

This clone was seen a handful of times. The V gene is TRBV7-9, the J gene TRBJ2-6; possible D gene TRBD1, 5 bases. V lost 1 base, J lost 0 bases, and 16 bases lay in between. CDR3 length: 19 amino acids. CDR1 is SEHNR and CDR2 is FQNEAQ in the germline V gene (reference sequence). The CDR3 loop reads CASSLGAGRARSGANVLTF. CDR3 sequence (DNA): TGTGCCAGCAGCTTAGGGGCAGGCAGGGCCCGCTCTGGGGCCAACGTCCTGACTTTC.

This clone was seen a handful of times. The chain is built from TRBV19 and TRBJ2-5; D gene ambiguous. Trimming shortened V by 4 bases and J by 4 bases, and 13 bases separated the two germline ends. Per the germline V gene, CDR1 is LNHDA and CDR2 is SQIVND (reference sequence). The CDR3 covers 14 residues. For the CDR3, the DNA is TGTGCCAGTAGTACAGACCCGTCCTTAGAGACCCAGTACTTC. Protein product: CASSTDPSLETQYF.

The chain is built from TRBV11-2 and TRBJ2-1, with 8 bases lining up with TRBD2. The CDR3 length is 15 residues. V lost 4 bases to trimming and J lost 5 bases; unmatched junction nucleotides: 7. Germline-derived CDR1 and CDR2 are SGHAT and FQNNGV. The CDR3 is CASSSPTGGDNEQFF. In DNA form, the CDR3 reads TGTGCCAGCAGCTCCCCTACCGGGGGGGACAATGAGCAGTTCTTC. The variable domain in full, with the rest retrieved from reference TRBV11-2 and TRBJ2-1, is EAGVAQSPRYKIIEKRQSVAFWCNPISGHATLYWYQQILGQGPKLLIQFQNNGVVDDSQLPKDRFSAERLKGVDSTLKIQPAKLEDSAVYLCASSSPTGGDNEQFFGPGTRLTVL.

The chain combines TRBV2 with TRBJ1-1; TRBD1 matches 9 bases. The CDR3 spans 13 residues. Germline CDR1 SNHLY, CDR2 FYNNEI. With V trimmed by 10 bases and J by 1 base, 4 bases remained unmatched. The CDR3 region is CATPGQGNTEAFF. The CDR3 region has the DNA TGTGCCACCCCGGGACAGGGGAACACTGAAGCTTTCTTT.

This clone was detected a few times. The chain carries TRBV10-3 and TRBJ2-5; 10 positions agree with TRBD1. V lost 4 bases to trimming and J lost 5 bases; unmatched junction nucleotides: 7. The CDR3 is made up of 15 amino acids. Germline V gene lookup returns CDR1 ENHRY and CDR2 SYGVKD. CDR3 bases: TGTGCCATCAGTGGGACAGGGGGACCGGCGGAGACCCAGTACTTC. Protein product: CAISGTGGPAETQYF.

This clone was seen a handful of times. The CDR3 DNA reads TGTGCCAGCAGTCCCTCGTTGGATACGCAGTATTTT. Translation: CASSPSLDTQYF. The chain couples TRBV6-6 to TRBJ2-3, with D unresolved. The CDR3 has 12 amino acids. The V and J ends lost 5 bases and 6 bases respectively, with 9 bases between them. CDR1 is MNHNY and CDR2 is SVGAGI in the germline V gene (reference sequence).

This clone was detected only a few times. The V call is TRBV19, the J call TRBJ1-5, with a weak D call TRBD1 (5 bases). Trimming took 6 bases from V and 2 from J, leaving 11 bases between them. Germline CDR1 is LNHDA and CDR2 is SQIVND (reference sequence). The CDR3 spans 14 residues. Here the CDR3 DNA reads TGTGCCAGTAGCATCATAGGGGGCAATCAGCCCCAGCATTTT. It codes for CASSIIGGNQPQHF.

A word on this clone: The same CDR3 arises from other DNA sequences in this sample as well. The gene calls are TRBV2 and TRBJ1-3; D not certain. CDR3 length: 12 residues. Trimming took 8 bases from V and 2 from J, leaving 7 bases between them. The germline V gene encodes CDR1 SNHLY and CDR2 FYNNEI. The chain's CDR3 is CASSPTGNTIYF. The CDR3 region has the DNA TGTGCCAGCTCACCTACTGGAAACACCATATATTTT.

This clone was seen only a few times. The chain is built from TRBV19 and TRBJ2-2, with D hard to call. The germline V gene encodes CDR1 LNHDA and CDR2 SQIVND (reference sequence). Between the trimmed V and J ends, which lost 5 bases and 4 bases, there was a span of 11 bases. The CDR3 is made up of 14 amino acids. The CDR3 region is CASSSAELTGELFF. As DNA, the CDR3 is TGTGCCAGTAGTTCCGCGGAGCTCACCGGGGAGCTGTTTTTT.

The rearrangement uses TRBV9 and TRBJ1-4; tentative D call: TRBD1 (5 bases). Trimming left V 4 bases short and J 3 bases short, with 10 bases between. CDR3 size: 14 residues. Germline CDR1 is SGDLS and CDR2 is YYNGEE. The chain's CDR3 is CASSLTVANEKLFF. The CDR3 DNA follows: TGTGCCAGCAGCTTGACAGTGGCTAATGAAAAACTGTTTTTT.

This clone was detected a few times. DNA of the CDR3: TGTGCCAGCAGCTTGGCAGGCGGGGACGGTACGCAGTATTTT. Translated, it gives CASSLAGGDGTQYF. The chain employs TRBV5-4 and TRBJ2-3; TRBD2 might be the D (6 bases). Germline values: CDR1 SGHNT, CDR2 YYREEE (reference sequence). V gave up 0 bases and J gave up 8 bases, with 13 bases separating them. This CDR3 comprises 14 residues. The full variable domain, completed using reference TRBV5-4 and TRBJ2-3, is ETGVTQSPTHLIKTRGQQVTLRCSSQSGHNTVSWYQQALGQGPQFIFQYYREEENGRGNFPPRFSGLQFPNYSSELNVNALELDDSALYLCASSLAGGDGTQYFGPGTRLTVL.

This clone turned up a few times. The chain joins TRBV29-1 to TRBJ1-5; D is unclear. The CDR3 consists of 11 residues. Trimming stripped 4 bases from V and 6 bases from J, with 7 bases between. In germline, CDR1 is SQVTM, CDR2 ANQGSEA. CDR3 sequence reads: CSVGGSQPQHF. The DNA of the CDR3 is TGCAGCGTTGGAGGGAGTCAGCCCCAGCATTTT.

V gene TRBV5-1 combines with J gene TRBJ2-5; 13 nucleotides align to TRBD2. CDR3 length: 15 amino acids. V dropped 6 bases and J dropped 4; count of bases not matched to a gene: 6. In germline, CDR1 is SGHRS, CDR2 YFSETQ. DNA for the CDR3: TGCGCCAGCATCGGACTAGCGGGGGTAGGAGAGACCCAGTACTTC. Its translation: CASIGLAGVGETQYF.

The chain has TRBV11-2 and TRBJ2-1; the D is unclear. The germline V gene has CDR1 SGHAT and CDR2 FQNNGV. V shed 1 base and J shed 5 bases, with 9 bases lying between them. The CDR3 spans 14 residues. The CDR3 here is CASSLGNSNNEQFF. For the CDR3, the DNA is TGTGCCAGCAGCTTAGGTAACAGCAACAATGAGCAGTTCTTC.

In this sample, this clone turned up a few times. The chain couples TRBV6-6 to TRBJ1-2; D call uncertain. The V gene's germline CDR1 is MNHNY and CDR2 SVGAGI (reference sequence). Trimming removed 6 bases from V and 6 bases from J, with 14 bases in between. The CDR3 length is 13 residues. The CDR3 coding sequence is TGTGCCAGCAGGGGCACCGGATTTGATGGCTACACCTTC. Amino acids: CASRGTGFDGYTF.

This clone showed up just a few times. This chain joins TRBV9 and TRBJ2-2; D gene ambiguous. Trimming left V 0 bases short and J 6 bases short, with 6 bases between. The CDR3 totals 13 residues. Germline loops: CDR1 SGDLS, CDR2 YYNGEE. CDR3 in amino acids: CASSVARSGELFF. CDR3 nucleotides: TGTGCCAGCAGCGTAGCTAGGTCCGGGGAGCTGTTTTTT. Using reference TRBV9 and TRBJ2-2 for the parts outside the CDR3, the full variable domain is DSGVTQTPKHLITATGQRVTLRCSPRSGDLSVYWYQQSLDQGLQFLIQYYNGEERAKGNILERFSAQQFPDLHSELNLSSLELGDSALYFCASSVARSGELFFGEGSRLTVL.

This clone has a handful of counts. J is TRBJ2-5 and V is TRBV5-1, with 11 bases aligning to TRBD2. The CDR3 is 16 residues long. Unmatched junction bases numbered 6, after V lost 1 base and J lost 4 bases. Germline V gene sequence: CDR1 SGHRS, CDR2 YFSETQ. The CDR3 nucleotides are TGCGCCAGCAGCTTGCTAGCGGGGGGCATAGCAGAGACCCAGTACTTC. The encoded protein is CASSLLAGGIAETQYF.

Regarding this clone: Sequence at one end of the junction differs from germline and may be a read error. The V call is TRBV7-7, the J call TRBJ2-1; 9 bases agree with TRBD2. The V gene's germline CDR1 is SSHAT and CDR2 FNYEAQ (reference sequence). The CDR3 runs to 16 residues. The DNA of the CDR3 is TGTGCTAGCAGCTTAGTCCTGCGGGGGGGCATGGATGAGCAGTTCTTC. This gives the protein CASSLVLRGGMDEQFF.

The chain is built from TRBV2 and TRBJ2-7, with D unclear. The V gene's germline CDR1 is SNHLY and CDR2 FYNNEI. The CDR3 contains 11 residues. The ends were cut back, 7 bases at V and 3 bases at J, with 7 bases in the middle. CDR3 amino acids: CASTRLYEQYF. The CDR3 nucleotides are TGTGCCAGCACCAGGCTCTACGAGCAGTACTTC.

CDR3 sequence: CASSLDGEETQYF. CDR3 DNA sequence: TGTGCCAGCAGCTTGGACGGTGAAGAGACCCAGTACTTC. V and J are TRBV5-4 and TRBJ2-5; D is undetermined. Germline CDR1 reads SGHNT; CDR2 reads YYREEE (reference sequence). The CDR3 has 13 residues. V lost 0 bases to trimming and J lost 3 bases, with 6 bases between them.

In this sample, this clone turned up a few times. The J gene is TRBJ2-3, the V gene TRBV2; 8 nucleotides align to TRBD2. CDR1 SNHLY and CDR2 FYNNEI come from the germline V gene. Trimming cost V 8 bases and J 1 base; bases outside gene matches: 5. This CDR3 region has 14 residues. In nucleotides, the CDR3 is TGTGCCAGCCGTAGCGGGGAGGGCACAGATACGCAGTATTTT. Translated, it gives CASRSGEGTDTQYF.

This clone showed up just a few times. The chain links TRBV7-2 to TRBJ2-1, with D unresolved. Germline V gene data show CDR1 as SGHTA and CDR2 as FQGNSA. The CDR3 is 13 amino acids. V lost 0 bases to trimming and J lost 7 bases, with 7 bases between them. CDR3: CASSLASMNEQFF. Written as DNA, the CDR3 is TGTGCCAGCAGCTTAGCTAGCATGAATGAGCAGTTCTTC.

The chain recombines TRBV10-3 with TRBJ2-6; D is possibly TRBD1 (6 bases). With 4 bases removed from V and 4 bases from J, the gap between germline ends came to 17 bases. The CDR3 totals 17 residues. The germline CDR1 and CDR2 sequences are ENHRY and SYGVKD. This CDR3 is CAISGTGNQLGANVLTF. The CDR3 DNA reads as TGTGCCATCAGTGGTACAGGGAATCAGCTCGGGGCCAACGTCCTGACTTTC.

This clone was seen a few times. V usage is TRBV5-1 and J usage is TRBJ2-5, with D perhaps matching TRBD2 (7 bases). This CDR3 region has 15 residues. Trimming left V 3 bases short and J 0 bases short, with 12 bases between. Germline V CDR1 and CDR2: SGHRS, YFSETQ. CDR3 in DNA: TGCGCCAGCAGCTCAAGGGGGGGGTACCAAGAGACCCAGTACTTC. Its protein is CASSSRGGYQETQYF.

This chain's CDR3 is CASTRGGAEVYGYTF. The CDR3 DNA is TGTGCCAGCACTCGAGGAGGGGCGGAGGTGTATGGCTACACCTTC. The rearrangement joins TRBV9 to TRBJ1-2; TRBD1 is a possible D gene (5 bases). Deletions cut 6 bases from V and 5 bases from J, with 20 bases between. Germline CDR1 is SGDLS and CDR2 is YYNGEE. The CDR3 has 15 residues. The whole variable domain, filled in from reference TRBV9 and TRBJ1-2, reads DSGVTQTPKHLITATGQRVTLRCSPRSGDLSVYWYQQSLDQGLQFLIQYYNGEERAKGNILERFSAQQFPDLHSELNLSSLELGDSALYFCASTRGGAEVYGYTFGSGTRLTVV.

J is TRBJ2-2 and V is TRBV5-1; D remains unclear. The CDR3 is 13 amino acids. CDR1 is SGHRS, CDR2 YFSETQ, per germline. V dropped 0 bases and J dropped 4 bases, with 4 bases sitting between them. Here the CDR3 reads CASSLDGTGELFF. CDR3 DNA sequence: TGCGCCAGCAGCTTGGACGGCACCGGGGAGCTGTTTTTT.

The chain recombines TRBV4-1 with TRBJ1-3; D not certain. Germline V gives CDR1 MGHRA, CDR2 YSYEKL. The CDR3 extends over 17 amino acids. V was cut by 1 base and J by 3 bases, with 16 bases left in between. This CDR3 reads CASSQVGSSARGNTIYF. CDR3 DNA sequence: TGCGCCAGCAGCCAAGTGGGCAGTTCGGCTCGTGGAAACACCATATATTTT.

The chain combines TRBV5-1 with TRBJ1-1; D gene uncertain. The CDR3 is made up of 13 amino acids. Per germline, CDR1 SGHRS and CDR2 YFSETQ. V lost 0 bases to trimming and J lost 0 bases, with 3 bases between them. CDR3: CASSLVMNTEAFF. The DNA for the CDR3 is TGCGCCAGCAGCTTGGTAATGAACACTGAAGCTTTCTTT.

Only a few counts were recorded for this clone. V is TRBV18 and J is TRBJ2-3; D remains ambiguous. The V and J ends lost 3 bases and 2 bases respectively, with 18 bases between them. This CDR3 contains 17 residues. Germline V gene lookup returns CDR1 KGHSH and CDR2 LQKENI. CDR3 amino acids: CASSPPLAERTTDTQYF. CDR3 DNA sequence: TGTGCCAGCTCACCGCCTCTGGCCGAGCGAACCACAGATACGCAGTATTTT.

V gene TRBV20-1 combines with J gene TRBJ2-5; TRBD2 is a possible D gene (7 bases). CDR3 size: 11 residues. CDR1 is DFQATT and CDR2 is SNEGSKA in the germline V gene (reference sequence). The CDR3, as DNA: TGCAAGGCGGGGGCCCAAGAGACCCAGTACTTC. Translating gives CKAGAQETQYF.

The rearrangement uses TRBV19 and TRBJ2-7; D perhaps matches TRBD1 (7 bases). There are 14 residues in the CDR3. Per the germline V gene, CDR1 is LNHDA and CDR2 is SQIVND (reference sequence). V was shortened by 3 bases and J by 4 bases, with 13 bases between the two germline ends. The CDR3 loop is CASSILEGAYEQYF. The CDR3 DNA reads as TGTGCCAGTAGTATCTTGGAGGGGGCGTACGAGCAGTACTTC.